These 23 T cell receptor beta chains were sequenced from one sample in a study of blood T cell repertoires in COVID-19 (dated by TCRdb to the early 2020s). Receptors were amplified or captured by the immunoSEQ multiplex PCR assay. TCRdb mirrors the immuneACCESS table, restricted to in-frame sequences. Some clones are absent from its copies; in checked studies, under half trace to an unresolved V gene, and the reason for the others is unknown. The sample table contains fewer than 250,000 clones; only one count was recorded for less than 90% of them. The top ten constitute under 2% of the sample. Input material: peripheral blood. The receptors come from a man between 65 and 85 years old with acute or convalescent COVID-19.

This sequence joins TRBV7-9 and TRBJ2-1; D gene uncertain. V lost 5 bases to trimming and J lost 2 bases, with 7 bases between them. This CDR3 has 13 residues. Looked up from germline, CDR1 is SEHNR and CDR2 is FQNEAQ (reference sequence). The DNA of the CDR3 is TGTGCCAGCAGCCCAACAGCCTACAATGAGCAGTTCTTC. As protein: CASSPTAYNEQFF.

This chain uses TRBV12-3 or TRBV12-4 with TRBJ2-1, with D maybe TRBD1 (5 bases). CDR3 length: 11 residues. Trimming removed 5 bases at V and 15 bases at J, with 14 bases between. For the CDR3, the DNA is TGTGCCAGCAGTACAGGAGCCCGGGCGTTCTTC. Its translation is CASSTGARAFF.

V usage is TRBV3-1 (or the pseudogene TRBV3-2) and J usage is TRBJ2-2; 8 bases line up with TRBD1. The CDR3 totals 18 residues. Per germline, CDR1 LGHDT and CDR2 YNNKEL (reference sequence). Losses at the gene ends were 4 bases for V and 3 bases for J; bases not matched to a gene: 13. This chain's CDR3 is CASSPSGGQGIDTGELFF. The CDR3 DNA follows: TGTGCCAGCAGCCCTTCCGGCGGACAGGGCATAGACACCGGGGAGCTGTTTTTT.

This chain connects TRBV28 to TRBJ2-5, with D possibly matching TRBD2 (6 bases). The CDR3 has 16 residues. Germline V CDR1 and CDR2: MDHEN, SYDVKM. V was shortened by 5 bases and J by 2 bases, with 18 bases between the two germline ends. CDR3: CASSPRRGEGQETQYF. DNA for the CDR3: TGTGCCAGCAGTCCCCGGAGGGGAGAGGGGCAAGAGACCCAGTACTTC.

The chain links TRBV7-2 to TRBJ1-4; D gene ambiguous. This CDR3 has 14 residues. CDR1 and CDR2 (germline): SGHTA, FQGNSA. Trimming pared 1 base from V and 1 base from J, leaving 4 bases between. CDR3 amino acids: CASSLGGTNEKLFF. Here the CDR3 DNA reads TGTGCCAGCAGCTTAGGCGGAACTAATGAAAAACTGTTTTTT. The whole variable domain, filled in from reference TRBV7-2 and TRBJ1-4, reads GAGVSQSPSNKVTEKGKDVELRCDPISGHTALYWYRQSLGQGLEFLIYFQGNSAPDKSGLPSDRFSAERTGGSVSTLTIQRTQQEDSAVYLCASSLGGTNEKLFFGSGTQLSVL.

The chain employs TRBV7-3 and TRBJ1-2, with 11 bases lining up with TRBD1. CDR1 is SGHTA and CDR2 is FQGTGA in the germline V gene. V lost 1 base, J lost 12 bases, and 7 bases stayed unmatched. CDR3 length: 14 residues. DNA of the CDR3: TGTGCCAGCAGCTTAAACCCTGGGACAGGGGGTCACACCTTC. Translated, it gives CASSLNPGTGGHTF. Using reference TRBV7-3 and TRBJ1-2 for the parts outside the CDR3, the full variable domain is GAGVSQTPSNKVTEKGKYVELRCDPISGHTALYWYRQSLGQGPEFLIYFQGTGAADDSGLPNDRFFAVRPEGSVSTLKIQRTERGDSAVYLCASSLNPGTGGHTFGSGTRLTVV.

The rearrangement uses TRBV7-2 and TRBJ2-7, with D possibly TRBD1 on 6 matching bases. The germline V gene encodes CDR1 SGHTA and CDR2 FQGNSA. This CDR3 contains 13 residues. V was cut by 7 bases and J by 6 bases, with 16 bases left in between. The CDR3 coding sequence is TGTGCCAGCACCCAGGGGTTTAGTGGCGAGCAGTACTTC. Translation: CASTQGFSGEQYF.

The V and J genes are TRBV19 and TRBJ1-1, with D possibly TRBD1 on 5 matching bases. Germline V gene lookup returns CDR1 LNHDA and CDR2 SQIVND (reference sequence). CDR3 length equals 17 residues. Trimming shortened V by 2 bases and J by 7 bases, and 23 bases separated the two germline ends. The CDR3 region is CASSISTPRTGDIEAFF. The CDR3 coding sequence is TGTGCCAGTAGTATAAGTACACCTCGAACAGGTGACATTGAAGCTTTCTTT. Complete variable domain (other parts from reference TRBV19 and TRBJ1-1): DGGITQSPKYLFRKEGQNVTLSCEQNLNHDAMYWYRQDPGQGLRLIYYSQIVNDFQKGDIAEGYSVSREKKESFPLTVTSAQKNPTAFYLCASSISTPRTGDIEAFFGQGTRLTVV.

The genes are TRBV4-2 and TRBJ2-7; 9 nucleotides agree with TRBD2. With 2 bases clipped from V and 2 bases from J, the junction kept 7 bases outside the gene matches. The germline V gene encodes CDR1 LGHNA and CDR2 YNFKEQ. This CDR3 has 16 residues. The CDR3 bases are TGTGCCAGCAGCCAAACGACTAGCGGTTCTGCCTACGAGCAGTACTTC. This encodes CASSQTTSGSAYEQYF.

This chain links TRBV19 with TRBJ1-1; D call uncertain. The germline V and J ends were trimmed by 1 base and 1 base, with 7 bases remaining between them. Per the germline V gene, CDR1 is LNHDA and CDR2 is SQIVND (reference sequence). The CDR3 spans 14 residues. The chain's CDR3 is CASSIGGQNTEAFF. CDR3 sequence (DNA): TGTGCCAGTAGTATAGGAGGGCAGAACACTGAAGCTTTCTTT.

The chain uses TRBV27 and TRBJ1-5; D unresolved. CDR1 is MNHEY and CDR2 is SMNVEV in the germline V gene (reference sequence). With 3 bases removed from V and 3 bases from J, the gap between germline ends came to 6 bases. The length of the CDR3 is 13 residues. CDR3 DNA: TGTGCCAGCAGTTTGAGTGCCAATCAGCCCCAGCATTTT. As protein: CASSLSANQPQHF.

V and J are TRBV28 and TRBJ1-5; 8 bases are shared with TRBD1. J gave up 4 bases and V 8 bases, and 4 bases lay outside the gene matches. Germline V CDR1 and CDR2: MDHEN, SYDVKM. The CDR3 sequence is 13 residues long. The DNA of the CDR3 is TGTGCCAGCGAGAGACAGGGGAATCAGCCCCAGCATTTT. Amino acids: CASERQGNQPQHF.

Concerning this clone: Other DNA sequences in this sample translate to the same CDR3. The gene calls are TRBV27 and TRBJ1-1; a possible D gene is TRBD1 (5 bases). CDR1 is MNHEY and CDR2 is SMNVEV in the germline V gene (reference sequence). The CDR3 covers 13 residues. Trimming removed 3 bases from V and 4 bases from J, with 9 bases in between. DNA of the CDR3: TGTGCCAGCAGTTTGAGGGGAGGCACTGAAGCTTTCTTT. Its protein is CASSLRGGTEAFF.

The J gene is TRBJ2-7, the V gene TRBV27, with D perhaps matching TRBD1 (5 bases). The germline gives CDR1 MNHEY, CDR2 SMNVEV (reference sequence). The germline V and J ends were trimmed by 2 bases and 0 bases, with 14 bases remaining between them. CDR3 length: 16 amino acids. The CDR3 coding sequence is TGTGCCAGCAGTTTAGATCAGGGCACCGTCTCCTACGAGCAGTACTTC. Protein: CASSLDQGTVSYEQYF.

The DNA for the CDR3 is TGTGCCAGTACCTTAGTTGGGGCTTCGGGCACTGAAGCTTTCTTT. Its protein product is CASTLVGASGTEAFF. The V and J genes are TRBV19 and TRBJ1-1; D might be TRBD1 (5 bases). This CDR3 region has 15 residues. The germline V gene encodes CDR1 LNHDA and CDR2 SQIVND (reference sequence). V was pared by 7 bases and J by 4 bases, with 19 bases between. The complete variable domain, with remaining parts taken from reference TRBV19 and TRBJ1-1, reads DGGITQSPKYLFRKEGQNVTLSCEQNLNHDAMYWYRQDPGQGLRLIYYSQIVNDFQKGDIAEGYSVSREKKESFPLTVTSAQKNPTAFYLCASTLVGASGTEAFFGQGTRLTVV.

The genes are TRBV29-1 and TRBJ1-2; 8 bases map to TRBD1. This CDR3 has 12 amino acids. CDR1 SQVTM and CDR2 ANQGSEA come from the germline V gene. V shed 7 bases and J 6 bases; nucleotides not matched to a gene: 7. In DNA, the CDR3 is TGCAGCGCCTTTCACAGGGGGGATGGCTACACCTTC. Its protein product is CSAFHRGDGYTF. Drawing the rest from reference TRBV29-1 and TRBJ1-2, the complete variable domain is SAVISQKPSRDICQRGTSLTIQCQVDSQVTMMFWYRQQPGQSLTLIATANQGSEATYESGFVIDKFPISRPNLTFSTLTVSNMSPEDSSIYLCSAFHRGDGYTFGSGTRLTVV.

This clone was observed a handful of times. The chain couples TRBV7-9 to TRBJ2-7; 9 nucleotides align to TRBD1. The V gene end was trimmed by 4 bases and the J gene end by 7 bases; junction bases not matched to a gene: 14. The CDR3 spans 16 residues. Germline CDR1 reads SEHNR; CDR2 reads FQNEAQ (reference sequence). CDR3 sequence: CASSSHPRDRDGEQYF. The CDR3 DNA is TGTGCCAGCAGCTCTCACCCCCGGGACAGGGATGGGGAGCAGTACTTC.

The chain combines TRBV5-1 with TRBJ1-6; 12 bases line up with TRBD1. Losses at the gene ends were 4 bases for V and 10 bases for J; bases not matched to a gene: 6. The CDR3 length is 15 residues. Germline V gene sequence: CDR1 SGHRS, CDR2 YFSETQ. CDR3 in amino acids: CASSPVGQGASPLHF. CDR3 DNA: TGCGCCAGCAGCCCGGTGGGACAGGGGGCCTCACCCCTCCACTTT.

This chain links TRBV7-3 with TRBJ2-2; 10 positions agree with TRBD2. CDR3 length: 15 residues. Per germline, CDR1 SGHTA and CDR2 FQGTGA. Trimming removed 5 bases from V and 8 bases from J; junction bases left unmatched: 8. CDR3 coding DNA: TGTGCCAGCAGCCCTAGCGGGAGCGAAATGGGGGAGCTGTTTTTT. Protein product: CASSPSGSEMGELFF.

This chain joins TRBV11-1 and TRBJ1-3; D is perhaps TRBD1 (5 bases). V lost 4 bases and J 4 bases, leaving 8 bases between the germline ends. The CDR3 length is 13 residues. CDR1 and CDR2 from the germline V gene are SGHAT and FQDESV (reference sequence). The CDR3 DNA follows: TGTGCCAGCAGCTCGACAGCCGGAAACACCATATATTTT. Protein sequence: CASSSTAGNTIYF. Together with reference TRBV11-1 and TRBJ1-3, the CDR3 gives the full variable domain: EAEVAQSPRYKITEKSQAVAFWCDPISGHATLYWYRQILGQGPELLVQFQDESVVDDSQLPKDRFSAERLKGVDSTLKIQPAELGDSAMYLCASSSTAGNTIYFGEGSWLTVV.

The CDR3 region is CATVGSSGRRTGELFF. The CDR3 DNA is TGTGCCACCGTGGGTTCTAGCGGGAGGCGAACCGGGGAGCTGTTTTTT. This sequence joins TRBV5-6 and TRBJ2-2, with 11 nucleotides matching TRBD2. This CDR3 has 16 residues. CDR1 SGHDT and CDR2 YYEEEE come from the germline V gene. J lost 5 bases, V lost 9 bases, and 12 bases had no gene match. Supplemented by reference TRBV5-6 and TRBJ2-2, the full variable domain reads DAGVTQSPTHLIKTRGQQVTLRCSPKSGHDTVSWYQQALGQGPQFIFQYYEEEERQRGNFPDRFSGHQFPNYSSELNVNALLLGDSALYLCATVGSSGRRTGELFFGEGSRLTVL.

The chain is built from TRBV15 and TRBJ2-6; weak D call: TRBD1 (6 bases). The CDR3 has 16 residues. Germline V lookup: CDR1 LNHNV, CDR2 YYDKDF (reference sequence). Between the trimmed V and J ends, which lost 3 bases and 0 bases, there was a span of 9 bases. The CDR3 region has the DNA TGTGCCACCAGCAGGGACAGAGTCTCTGGGGCCAACGTCCTGACTTTC. As protein: CATSRDRVSGANVLTF.

The rearrangement links TRBV2 to TRBJ1-2, with 7 bases that match TRBD1. This CDR3 has 16 amino acids. Germline CDR1 is SNHLY and CDR2 is FYNNEI. Trimming took 2 bases from V and 4 from J; bases not matched to a gene: 10. The CDR3 DNA is TGTGCCAGCAGTGAAAAGGGGCCGTGGGACAGCTATGGCTACACCTTC. It yields the protein CASSEKGPWDSYGYTF.